This T cell receptor (beta chain) was recorded in a study of T cell responses to AZD1222 COVID-19 vaccine. Findings and limits, study-wide: Only after the peak T cell response were repertoires sampled. Regions 160-218 and 743-854 dominated among vaccine-associated CD4 TCRs spanning spike. The study found Spike-specific TCR breadth and depth rose after two AZD1222 doses.

A note on this clone: Its antigen is not identified.

Profiling relied on immunoSEQ multiplex PCR, and the TCRdb table lists in-frame clones only, not all of them. The data contain some 160,000 clones, roughly 85% of them singletons. The CDR3 runs 16 residues. Germline V CDR1 and CDR2: SGHAT, FQNNGV. V shed 1 base and J shed 1 base, with 8 bases lying between them. Pooling of second doses given at about 4 or about 12 weeks was done. The V and J genes are TRBV11-2 and TRBJ1-6; D is undetermined. Sequencing was performed on peripheral blood, taken 28 days after the second AZD1222 dose. The TCR was taken from an adult who received the AZD1222 COVID-19 vaccine. CDR3 in DNA: TGTGCCAGCAGCTTAGGAAGGTATTCCTATAATTCACCCCTCCACTTT. This codes for CASSLGRYSYNSPLHF.